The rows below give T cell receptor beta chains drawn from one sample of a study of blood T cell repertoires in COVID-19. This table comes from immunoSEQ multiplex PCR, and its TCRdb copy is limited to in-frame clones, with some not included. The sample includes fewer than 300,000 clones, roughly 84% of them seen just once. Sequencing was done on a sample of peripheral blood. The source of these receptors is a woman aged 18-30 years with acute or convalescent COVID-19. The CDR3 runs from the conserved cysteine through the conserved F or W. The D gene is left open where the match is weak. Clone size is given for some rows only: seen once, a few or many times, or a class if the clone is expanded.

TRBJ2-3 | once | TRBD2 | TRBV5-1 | TGCGCCAGCAGCTGGAGGGGCCTAGCGGGAAACCAACGTCCAGATACGCAGTATTTT | CASSWRGLAGNQRPDTQYF
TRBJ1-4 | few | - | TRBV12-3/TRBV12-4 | TGTGCCAGCACGCCAGGGGTATATGAAAAACTGTTTTTT | CASTPGVYEKLFF
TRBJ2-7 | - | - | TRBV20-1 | TGCAGTGCTAGGGGAGGATACGAGCAGTACTTC | CSARGGYEQYF
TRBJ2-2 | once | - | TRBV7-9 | TGTGCCAGCAGTGGGGCGTTTGCCGGGGAGCTGTTTTTT | CASSGAFAGELFF
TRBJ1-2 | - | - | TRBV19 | TGTGCCAGTAGTGCTTACAGGGAAATGCCCTATGGCTACACCTTC | CASSAYREMPYGYTF
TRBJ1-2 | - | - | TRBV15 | TGTGCCACCAGCAGAGGGACAAGGGATGTGAATGGCTACACCTTC | CATSRGTRDVNGYTF
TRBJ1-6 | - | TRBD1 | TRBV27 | TGTGCCAGCAGTTTAGCAAAGGGACAGGGGTCCAATTCACCCCTCCACTTT | CASSLAKGQGSNSPLHF
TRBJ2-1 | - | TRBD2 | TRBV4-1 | TGCGCCAGCAGCCCCTCTAGCGGTTCCTACAATGAGCAGTTCTTC | CASSPSSGSYNEQFF
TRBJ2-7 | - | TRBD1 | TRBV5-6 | TGTGCCAGCAGCTTGGGACAGGGGAAACTATTCCCCTACGAGCAGTACTTC | CASSLGQGKLFPYEQYF
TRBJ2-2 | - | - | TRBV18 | TGTGCCAGCTCACCAGACTACTACACCGGGGAGCTGTTTTTT | CASSPDYYTGELFF
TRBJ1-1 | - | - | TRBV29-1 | TGCAGCGTTGAAACCCCTGGACAGCATGAAGCTTTCTTT | CSVETPGQHEAFF